The source of this TCR beta chain is a study of T cells in Graves' hyperthyroidism and ophthalmopathy. Study-level results: Through a model of 13 V-J features, ophthalmopathy was separated from stable hyperthyroidism.

Researchers took RNA transcripts and amplified the TCR beta CDR3 regions from them. The TCR CDR3 first-round RT-PCR relied on the HTBI primer set. Each CDR3 protein is one row after TCRdb ran MiXCR on the multiplex PCR reads. The data show 550,000 to 800,000 distinct CDR3 sequences, around 15% seen once. Uncontrolled infection, other autoimmune disease, pregnancy and lactation each barred patients from inclusion. Notes on this clonotype: The antigen remains undetermined.

V lost 1 base to trimming and J lost 3 bases, with 13 bases between them. In germline, CDR1 is MGHRA, CDR2 YSYEKL. The CDR3 spans 16 residues. This sequence was found in a man between 18 and 35 years old with Graves' hyperthyroidism. The chain combines TRBV4-1 with TRBJ2-1, with D perhaps TRBD2 (6 bases). Sequenced input: blood. CDR3 sequence reads: CASSQAEGLVYNEQFF. CDR3 in DNA: TGCGCCAGCAGCCAAGCGGAGGGGCTAGTCTACAATGAGCAGTTCTTC.